A selection of T cell receptor beta chains follows, all from one sample in a study of blood T cell repertoires in COVID-19. Assay used: immunoSEQ multiplex PCR; TCRdb lists only in-frame clones, some missing. The sample gives about 150,000 clones, 80% to 90% of which show up once; 13% is in the top ten. The sample was peripheral blood. The receptors originated from a man younger than 35 with COVID-19, enrolled during active disease. The CDR3 runs from the conserved cysteine through the conserved F or W. Fields, in order: J gene, clone size, D gene, V gene, CDR3 DNA, CDR3 protein. D genes are given only for firm matches. A row's size may be missing; if present it is once, few, many or a size class.

>TRBJ2-1|NA|TRBD1|TRBV6-2/TRBV6-3
TGTGCCAGCAGTTACTCAAAAGGGGGCATCGACAATGAGCAGTTCTTC
CASSYSKGGIDNEQFF
>TRBJ2-3|NA|NA|TRBV6-5
TGTGCCAGCAGTTACGGCGACTCGGGTGGTACGCAGTATTTT
CASSYGDSGGTQYF
>TRBJ1-2|NA|NA|TRBV6-6
TGTGCCAGCAGTACCTCGTACTCTAACTATGGCTACACCTTC
CASSTSYSNYGYTF
>TRBJ1-5|NA|NA|TRBV24-1
TGTGCCACCAGCCCCAGGGCCCTCAATCAGCCCCAGCATTTT
CATSPRALNQPQHF
>TRBJ2-5|NA|NA|TRBV27
TGTGCCAGCAGTTCTGAGCCGGACTTCAGACAAGAGACCCAGTACTTC
CASSSEPDFRQETQYF
>TRBJ1-5|NA|TRBD1|TRBV18
TGTGCCAGCTCACCCTCCCGGGACAGGGAACAGCATTTT
CASSPSRDREQHF
>TRBJ2-5|NA|TRBD1|TRBV30
TGTGCCTTATACCCCAGGACAGGGGGCCAAGAGACCCAGTACTTC
CALYPRTGGQETQYF
>TRBJ1-1|NA|NA|TRBV7-9
TGTGCCAGCAGTCCACTGTCTGGCACTGAAGCTTTCTTT
CASSPLSGTEAFF
>TRBJ2-7|NA|TRBD2|TRBV29-1
TGCAGCGTTCTGACTAGCGGGAGGGCTGAGGAGCAGTACTTC
CSVLTSGRAEEQYF
>TRBJ2-7|NA|TRBD2|TRBV5-4
TGTGCCAGCAGCTTGGGGGGTAGCGGGAGCTCCTACGAGCAGTACTTC
CASSLGGSGSSYEQYF
>TRBJ1-2|NA|TRBD1|TRBV12-3/TRBV12-4
TGTGCCAGCATCGGGACAGGGACCTATGGCTACACCTTC
CASIGTGTYGYTF
>TRBJ1-1|once|NA|TRBV19
TGTGCCAGTAGTCTAGGACGGGGAGAGAACACTGAAGCTTTCTTT
CASSLGRGENTEAFF
>TRBJ2-3|NA|TRBD2|TRBV28
TGTGCCAGCAGAGGACTAGACAGCCCAGATACGCAGTATTTT
CASRGLDSPDTQYF
>TRBJ2-2|NA|NA|TRBV7-3
TGTGCCAGCAGCGCGAACCGGGACACCGGGGAGCTGTTTTTT
CASSANRDTGELFF
>TRBJ2-2|NA|TRBD1|TRBV6-2/TRBV6-3
TGTGCCAGCAGCCACCGGGACAGTAACACCGGGGAGCTGTTTTTT
CASSHRDSNTGELFF
>TRBJ2-1|NA|NA|TRBV27
TGTGCCAGCAGACTCCGATTAGTTTACAATGAGCAGTTCTTC
CASRLRLVYNEQFF
>TRBJ2-7|NA|TRBD2|TRBV9
TGTGCCAGCAGCCTAGCGGGAGGGGCCTACGAGCAGTACTTC
CASSLAGGAYEQYF
>TRBJ1-4|NA|TRBD1|TRBV5-1
TGCGCCAGCAGTTGGACAGGAATGGCGGATGAAAAACTGCTTTTT
CASSWTGMADEKLLF